The following is a TCR beta chain sequence with its context. The sample comes from a study of cytomegalovirus exposure and HLA in healthy donors. PCR primers comprised 60 Vbeta and 13 Jbeta primers. Sequencing was performed with immunoSEQ multiplex PCR; in TCRdb, only in-frame clones are kept and a portion is missing. The sample includes around 170,000 clones, around 80% of them seen just once. Germline CDR1 LNHDA, CDR2 SQIVND (reference sequence). Trimming took off 5 bases at V and 10 bases at J, with 17 bases between the two ends. This CDR3 has 13 residues. This chain links TRBV19 with TRBJ1-1; a possible D gene is TRBD1 (6 bases). Sequencing was done on a sample of PBMCs. The TCR originated in a man aged 40-49 years in good health and CMV-seropositive. CDR3: CASSPGGGHGAFF. CDR3 nucleotides: TGTGCCAGTAGTCCCGGGGGGGGGCACGGAGCTTTCTTT.